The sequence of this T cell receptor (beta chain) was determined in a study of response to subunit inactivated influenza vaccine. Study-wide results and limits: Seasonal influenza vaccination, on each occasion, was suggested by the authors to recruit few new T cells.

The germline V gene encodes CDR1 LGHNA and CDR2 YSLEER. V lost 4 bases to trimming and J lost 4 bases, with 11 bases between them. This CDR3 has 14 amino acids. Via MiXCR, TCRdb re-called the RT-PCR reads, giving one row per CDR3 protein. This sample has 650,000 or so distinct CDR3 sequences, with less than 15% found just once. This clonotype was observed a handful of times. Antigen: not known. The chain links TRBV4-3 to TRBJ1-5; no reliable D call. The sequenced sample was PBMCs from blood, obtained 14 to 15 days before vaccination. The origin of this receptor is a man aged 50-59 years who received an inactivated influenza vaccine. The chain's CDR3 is CASSPGVRNQPQHF. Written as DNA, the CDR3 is TGCGCCAGCAGCCCTGGGGTAAGGAATCAGCCCCAGCATTTT.